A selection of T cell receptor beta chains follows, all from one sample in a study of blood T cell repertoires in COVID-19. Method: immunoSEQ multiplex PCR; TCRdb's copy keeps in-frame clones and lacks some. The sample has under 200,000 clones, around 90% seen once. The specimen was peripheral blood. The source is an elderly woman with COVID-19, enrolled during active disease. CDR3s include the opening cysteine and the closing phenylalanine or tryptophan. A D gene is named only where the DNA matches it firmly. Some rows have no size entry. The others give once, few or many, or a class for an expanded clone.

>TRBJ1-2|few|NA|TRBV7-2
CASSLIAVPDSLDGYTF
TGTGCCAGCAGCTTAATTGCCGTTCCAGACTCCTTAGATGGCTACACCTTC
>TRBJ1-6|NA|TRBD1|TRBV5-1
CASSLEAQGATNSPLHF
TGCGCCAGCAGCTTGGAGGCACAGGGGGCGACCAATTCACCCCTCCACTTT
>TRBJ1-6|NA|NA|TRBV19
CASSIRDGQNSPLHF
TGTGCCAGTAGTATCCGGGACGGACAGAATTCACCCCTCCACTTT
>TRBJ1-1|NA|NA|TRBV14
CASSQEGRGKGTEAFF
TGTGCCAGCAGCCAAGAAGGGCGGGGTAAGGGAACTGAAGCTTTCTTT
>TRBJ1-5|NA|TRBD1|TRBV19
CASSIQGGSHQPQHF
TGTGCCAGTAGCATACAGGGGGGCTCCCATCAGCCCCAGCATTTT
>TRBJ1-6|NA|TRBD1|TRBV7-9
CASSQGGGGGGDSPLHF
TGTGCCAGCAGCCAGGGAGGAGGGGGCGGAGGCGATTCACCCCTCCACTTT
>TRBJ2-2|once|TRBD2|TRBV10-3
CAINEGLAERANTGELFF
TGTGCCATCAATGAGGGACTAGCGGAGCGCGCGAACACCGGGGAGCTGTTTTTT
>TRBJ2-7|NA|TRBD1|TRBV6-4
CAGRPGQASYEQYF
TGTGCCGGACGTCCGGGACAGGCCTCCTACGAGCAGTACTTC
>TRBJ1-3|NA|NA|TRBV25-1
CATARGGAGNTIYF
TGTGCCACTGCCAGAGGGGGGGCTGGAAACACCATATATTTT
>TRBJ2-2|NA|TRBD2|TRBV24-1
CATRSSGGPSGTGELFF
TGTGCCACCAGGTCCAGCGGGGGCCCAAGTGGGACCGGGGAGCTGTTTTTT
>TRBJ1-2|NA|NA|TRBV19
CASSIRGNYGYTF
TGTGCCAGTAGTATACGGGGGAACTATGGCTACACCTTC
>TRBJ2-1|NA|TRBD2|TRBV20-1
CSASKQTSGGNEQFF
TGCAGTGCTAGTAAGCAGACTAGCGGGGGCAATGAGCAGTTCTTC
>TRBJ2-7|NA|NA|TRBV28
CASSLWAIGLRTYEQYF
TGTGCCAGCAGTTTATGGGCTATCGGACTACGTACCTACGAGCAGTACTTC
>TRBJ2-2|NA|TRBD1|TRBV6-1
CASSDLHLTGVTGELFF
TGTGCCAGCAGTGACCTGCACCTAACAGGGGTGACCGGGGAGCTGTTTTTT
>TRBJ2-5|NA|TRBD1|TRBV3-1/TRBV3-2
CASSLTGGQETQYF
TGTGCCAGCAGCTTGACAGGGGGGCAAGAGACCCAGTACTTC
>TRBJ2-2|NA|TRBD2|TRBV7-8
CASSLELAGSLNTGELFF
TGTGCCAGCAGCTTAGAACTAGCGGGGAGCCTGAACACCGGGGAGCTGTTTTTT
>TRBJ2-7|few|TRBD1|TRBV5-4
CASSFMGTGLHEQYF
TGTGCCAGCAGCTTTATGGGGACAGGGCTCCACGAGCAGTACTTC
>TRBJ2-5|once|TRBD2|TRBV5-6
CASSFGGEETQYF
TGTGCCAGCAGCTTCGGGGGGGAAGAGACCCAGTACTTC
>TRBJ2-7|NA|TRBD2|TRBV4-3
CASSPGTSGGYEQYF
TGCGCCAGCAGCCCCGGGACTAGCGGGGGCTACGAGCAGTACTTC
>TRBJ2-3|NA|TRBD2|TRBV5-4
CASSRTLLAGEDTQYF
TGTGCCAGCAGCCGAACCCTACTAGCGGGAGAAGATACGCAGTATTTT
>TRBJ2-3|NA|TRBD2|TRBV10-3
CAISEGGLATDTQYF
TGTGCCATCAGTGAGGGTGGACTAGCCACAGATACGCAGTATTTT
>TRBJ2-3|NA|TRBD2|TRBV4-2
CASSQELSLGGGGTDTQYF
TGTGCCAGCAGCCAAGAACTGTCCCTTGGCGGGGGGGGCACAGATACGCAGTATTTT
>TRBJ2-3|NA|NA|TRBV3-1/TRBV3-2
CASSLRRGDTQYF
TGTGCCAGCAGCCTCCGACGAGGAGATACGCAGTATTTT
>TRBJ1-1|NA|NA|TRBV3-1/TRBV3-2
CASSLWTDHTADTEAFF
TGTGCCAGCAGCCTTTGGACAGACCACACTGCGGACACTGAAGCTTTCTTT
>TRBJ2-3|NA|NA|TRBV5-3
CASQLSGLPTDTQYF
TGTGCCAGCCAGCTCTCGGGACTTCCCACAGATACGCAGTATTTT
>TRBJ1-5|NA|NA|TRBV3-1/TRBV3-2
CASSQRGLSQPQHF
TGTGCCAGCAGCCAAAGAGGTTTAAGTCAGCCCCAGCATTTT
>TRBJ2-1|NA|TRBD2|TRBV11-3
CASSSGTSGSTHNEQFF
TGTGCCAGCAGCTCCGGGACTAGCGGGAGTACCCACAATGAGCAGTTCTTC